The sequence of this T cell receptor beta chain was determined in a study of T cells in Graves' hyperthyroidism and ophthalmopathy. Germline lookup yields CDR1 SGDLS and CDR2 YYNGEE. CDR3 size: 16 residues. Trimming took off 0 bases at V and 6 bases at J, with 17 bases between the two ends. Regions amplified from RNA transcripts were the TCR beta CDR3 regions. HTBI primers were employed in a first-round RT-PCR of the TCR CDR3. TCRdb independently ran MiXCR on the multiplex PCR reads; one entry per CDR3 protein. The sample shows 550,000 to 800,000 distinct CDR3 sequences, 17% of them seen only once. The sequencing sample was made of blood. The clonotype originates from a man between 50 and 59 years old with Graves' hyperthyroidism. The rearrangement links TRBV9 to TRBJ2-3, with TRBD2 as a possible D gene (5 bases). This CDR3 reads CASSVVGGSGSDTQYF. In nucleotides, the CDR3 is TGTGCCAGCAGCGTAGTGGGTGGGAGCGGATCGGATACGCAGTATTTT.